This TCR beta chain was profiled in a study of breast tumors, draining lymph nodes, adjacent tissues. MiXCR, run by TCRdb on the multiplex PCR reads, gives a single entry per CDR3 protein. The sample lists some 65,000 distinct CDR3 sequences, about 40% seen once, with 8.4% in the top ten. V shed 5 bases and J shed 5 bases, with 15 bases lying between them. Germline V gene data show CDR1 as SGHTA and CDR2 as FQGNSA. This CDR3 is built from 14 residues. The TCR originated in a female donor with breast cancer. Some clones in this sample may be carry-over from other donors' samples. J is TRBJ2-5 and V is TRBV7-2; TRBD2 might be the D (6 bases). Sample: breast tumor tissue. CDR3 loop: CASSQRVGKETQYF. DNA for the CDR3: TGTGCCAGCAGCCAGCGGGTGGGGAAGGAGACCCAGTACTTC.